This T cell receptor beta chain appears in the sequencing data of a study of cytomegalovirus exposure and HLA in healthy donors. Overall study results and limits: Most sequenced TCRs were rare (though some public TCRs occurred in many donors). Being productive about 87% or about 30% of the time was typical of most TCR beta V segments in an earlier analysis.

This CDR3 contains 16 residues. Germline CDR1 SGHAT, CDR2 FQNNGV. The ends lost 5 bases at V and 0 bases at J; junction bases unmatched: 8. Researchers ran the PCR with 60 Vbeta and 13 Jbeta primers. Data came from immunoSEQ multiplex PCR; TCRdb stores just in-frame clones and leaves some out. The data hold some 120,000 clones, with 60% to 85% observed a single time. This clone was detected a few times. Antigen specificity is unknown. The receptor was isolated from a young man in good health and CMV-seronegative. Sequencing used PBMCs. The rearrangement uses TRBV11-2 and TRBJ1-1; TRBD1 matches 8 bases. CDR3 protein: CASSGPPQGVNTEAFF. The CDR3 DNA follows: TGTGCCAGCAGCGGGCCCCCACAGGGGGTGAACACTGAAGCTTTCTTT.